The text below deals with one TCR beta chain. Its matching antigen is unknown. The data were obtained in a study of graft-versus-host responses after intestinal transplantation. Study details: Multivisceral, liver-intestinal, or isolated intestinal grafts were transplanted into recipients. Recipients were all induced with anti-thymocyte globulin, then given tacrolimus and steroids for 2 to 3 years. Broader study findings: An association linked early post-transplant HvG declines with peak circulating GvH clone levels. High graft-versus-host to host-versus-graft clonal ratios were found in allografts of patients who had graft-donor T cell macrochimerism.

The repertoire was sequenced with immunoSEQ multiplex PCR; TCRdb's copy has only in-frame clones and lacks some. The sample gives over 100,000 clones, just under 95% of which show up once; roughly 1% is in the top ten. This CDR3 is 14 amino acids long. The V gene's germline CDR1 is SGHVS and CDR2 FQNEAQ. V was clipped by 2 bases and J by 5 bases, with 12 bases between them. Specimen: unstimulated CD8+ T cells sorted from spleen or lymph node cells, collected before transplant. The receptor comes from a human donor who was the organ donor for an intestinal transplant. The chain joins TRBV7-8 to TRBJ1-1, with a weak D call TRBD1 (5 bases). As DNA, the CDR3 is TGTGCCAGCAGCTTAAATCCAGGGCGGACTGAAGCTTTCTTT. Its translation: CASSLNPGRTEAFF.